These 28 T cell receptor beta chains came from one sample sequenced in a study of cytomegalovirus exposure and HLA in healthy donors. 13 Jbeta primers and 60 Vbeta primers were used for the PCR. TCRdb's copy holds only in-frame clones and misses some; the assay was immunoSEQ multiplex PCR. The table has 150,000 to 180,000 clones, roughly 74% seen once. The sample comprised PBMCs. Receptors originate from a man younger than 35 in good health and CMV-seronegative.

The chain employs TRBV6-5 and TRBJ1-1, with 9 bases fitting TRBD1. V dropped 0 bases and J dropped 11; count of bases not matched to a gene: 4. Germline CDR1 reads MNHEY; CDR2 reads SVGAGI. The CDR3 spans 13 residues. CDR3 protein: CASSYSRTGDAFF. CDR3 DNA: TGTGCCAGCAGTTACTCCCGGACAGGGGACGCTTTCTTT.

The rearrangement links TRBV2 to TRBJ2-5; tentative D call: TRBD2 (6 bases). The V gene lost 7 bases and the J gene lost 2 bases, with 14 bases spanning the gap. This CDR3 is built from 14 residues. The germline V gene encodes CDR1 SNHLY and CDR2 FYNNEI. The CDR3 nucleotides read TGTGCCAGCACGCTGGGACTCTTTCAAGAGACCCAGTACTTC. This codes for CASTLGLFQETQYF.

The chain joins TRBV2 to TRBJ1-1; TRBD1 aligns across 9 bases. J lost 4 bases, V lost 11 bases, and 8 bases had no gene match. Germline CDR1 reads SNHLY; CDR2 reads FYNNEI. The length of the CDR3 is 13 residues. This chain's CDR3 is CACTGGWGTEAFF. The CDR3 nucleotides read TGTGCCTGCACAGGGGGCTGGGGCACTGAAGCTTTCTTT.

The chain is built from TRBV5-6 and TRBJ1-2; a weak D match, TRBD1 (6 bases). Trimming took 0 bases from V and 2 from J, leaving 8 bases between them. The CDR3 sequence is 14 residues long. Germline V lookup: CDR1 SGHDT, CDR2 YYEEEE. The CDR3 DNA is TGTGCCAGCAGCTTGGGGACAGCGAACTATGGCTACACCTTC. Translation gives CASSLGTANYGYTF.

The chain joins TRBV5-1 to TRBJ2-3; 9 nucleotides align to TRBD1. After removal of 4 bases from V and 0 bases from J, the junction contained 6 bases not matched to a gene. Germline CDR1 SGHRS, CDR2 YFSETQ. The CDR3 covers 16 residues. CDR3 sequence: CASSPNRGQSTDTQYF. The CDR3 nucleotides read TGCGCCAGCAGCCCAAACAGGGGGCAGAGCACAGATACGCAGTATTTT.

The chain has TRBV5-1 and TRBJ1-4; TRBD1 matches at 8 bases. Germline lookup yields CDR1 SGHRS and CDR2 YFSETQ. Unmatched junction bases numbered 14, after V lost 0 bases and J lost 4 bases. The CDR3 length is 19 residues. CDR3 amino acids: CASSLGRQGRTRGNEKLFF. The CDR3 DNA is TGCGCCAGCAGCTTGGGTCGACAGGGGCGGACCCGGGGTAATGAAAAACTGTTTTTT.

The chain uses TRBV18 and TRBJ2-7; 9 bases align to TRBD1. This CDR3 contains 14 residues. From germline, CDR1 is KGHSH and CDR2 LQKENI. V shed 3 bases and J 6 bases; nucleotides not matched to a gene: 6. The CDR3 nucleotides read TGTGCCAGCTCACCGACTGGGACAGGGTCCGAGCAGTACTTC. Translating gives CASSPTGTGSEQYF.

This clone was detected a few times. The rearrangement links TRBV2 to TRBJ2-2, with D possibly being TRBD2 (5 bases). Germline V gene data show CDR1 as SNHLY and CDR2 as FYNNEI. Trimming shortened V by 8 bases and J by 8 bases, and 21 bases separated the two germline ends. CDR3 length: 15 residues. Here the CDR3 DNA reads TGTGCCAGCCTGGTACCCGGGGTCTCACCGGGGGAGCTGTTTTTT. It yields the protein CASLVPGVSPGELFF.

The chain links TRBV18 to TRBJ1-2, with TRBD1 matching 7 bases. Germline V gene sequence: CDR1 KGHSH, CDR2 LQKENI. Unmatched junction bases numbered 12, after V lost 2 bases and J lost 0 bases. This CDR3 spans 18 amino acids. In DNA, the CDR3 is TGTGCCAGCTCACCAGGGTGGACAGGTGGCAACTCTAACTATGGCTACACCTTC. Encoded protein: CASSPGWTGGNSNYGYTF.

CDR3 in amino acids: CASSVDWVAGNTEAFF. CDR3 nucleotide sequence: TGTGCCAGCAGCGTAGATTGGGTCGCGGGGAACACTGAAGCTTTCTTT. The chain employs TRBV9 and TRBJ1-1; D unresolved. This CDR3 spans 16 amino acids. The germline V gene has CDR1 SGDLS and CDR2 YYNGEE. The V end lost 0 bases, the J end lost 1 base, and 13 bases lay between the germline ends.

This chain links TRBV29-1 with TRBJ2-1; 8 bases align to TRBD1. CDR3 size: 14 residues. Trimming took 5 bases from V and 7 from J; bases not matched to a gene: 10. Per the germline V gene, CDR1 is SQVTM and CDR2 is ANQGSEA. CDR3 nucleotides: TGCAGCGTTTACCCGGGACAGGAAAGAAATGAGCAGTTCTTC. Its protein is CSVYPGQERNEQFF.

J is TRBJ2-3 and V is TRBV28; D possibly corresponds to TRBD2 (7 bases). Per germline, CDR1 MDHEN and CDR2 SYDVKM. V was trimmed by 8 bases and J by 2 bases, leaving 17 bases between them. The CDR3 covers 15 residues. CDR3 DNA sequence: TGTGCCAGCTCGGGGGCTAGCGGAGCCACAGATACGCAGTATTTT. It translates to CASSGASGATDTQYF. The entire variable domain, with the rest obtained from reference TRBV28 and TRBJ2-3, is as follows: DVKVTQSSRYLVKRTGEKVFLECVQDMDHENMFWYRQDPGLGLRLIYFSYDVKMKEKGDIPEGYSVSREKKERFSLILESASTNQTSMYLCASSGASGATDTQYFGPGTRLTVL.

V usage is TRBV14 and J usage is TRBJ1-2, with 7 bases fitting TRBD1. Germline trimming cut 3 bases from V and 5 bases from J; bases unmatched to any gene: 9. The CDR3 runs to 15 residues. CDR1 and CDR2 from the germline V gene are SGHDN and FVKESK. The CDR3, as DNA: TGTGCCAGCAGCCAGACGGGGACAGTGTTTTATGGCTACACCTTC. It specifies CASSQTGTVFYGYTF.

This clone turned up a few times. V usage is TRBV29-1 and J usage is TRBJ2-7; D possibly corresponds to TRBD1 (5 bases). The CDR3 is 12 residues long. Per germline, CDR1 SQVTM and CDR2 ANQGSEA. The germline V and J ends were trimmed by 5 bases and 3 bases, with 11 bases remaining between them. The CDR3 nucleotides read TGCAGCGTTTTTAGTAGGGGCTACGAGCAGTACTTC. Protein sequence: CSVFSRGYEQYF.

The chain joins TRBV7-3 to TRBJ2-3, with 9 nucleotides matching TRBD2. The CDR3 is 17 amino acids. The V gene end was trimmed by 2 bases and the J gene end by 0 bases; junction bases not matched to a gene: 6. In germline, CDR1 is SGHTA, CDR2 FQGTGA. This CDR3 reads CASSLRRRGGSTDTQYF. The CDR3 nucleotides read TGTGCCAGCAGCTTACGACGGCGGGGGGGGAGCACAGATACGCAGTATTTT.

The V call is TRBV27, the J call TRBJ2-1; the match to TRBD2 covers 11 bases. Germline CDR1 reads MNHEY; CDR2 reads SMNVEV (reference sequence). CDR3 length: 16 amino acids. J was trimmed by 4 bases and V by 5 bases; bases with no gene match: 7. The CDR3 bases are TGTGCCAGCAGTGGAGGACTAGCGGGCAAGTACAATGAGCAGTTCTTC. Translated, it gives CASSGGLAGKYNEQFF.

The genes are TRBV6-1 and TRBJ2-1; 10 bases map to TRBD2. This CDR3 comprises 14 residues. V was pared by 6 bases and J by 4 bases, with 3 bases of the junction left unmatched. The germline gives CDR1 MNHNS, CDR2 SASEGT. CDR3 in amino acids: CASSIAGGYNEQFF. The CDR3 DNA follows: TGTGCCAGCAGCATAGCGGGGGGTTACAATGAGCAGTTCTTC.

V usage is TRBV11-2 and J usage is TRBJ2-3; weak D call: TRBD2 (6 bases). The ends were cut back, 1 base at V and 2 bases at J, with 22 bases in the middle. The CDR3 covers 19 residues. The germline CDR1 and CDR2 sequences are SGHAT and FQNNGV. CDR3 in DNA: TGTGCCAGCAGCTTAGTTGGGGGGTCCGCGGGGAGACTCACAGATACGCAGTATTTT. Its protein product is CASSLVGGSAGRLTDTQYF.

Only a few counts were recorded for this clone. The CDR3 DNA follows: TGTGCCAGCAGGCCGACAGGGGTGGGCGAAAAACTGTTTTTT. Residues: CASRPTGVGEKLFF. The chain has TRBV2 and TRBJ1-4; 8 bases match TRBD1. Germline V gene lookup returns CDR1 SNHLY and CDR2 FYNNEI. After removal of 6 bases from V and 8 bases from J, the junction contained 8 bases not matched to a gene. The CDR3 consists of 14 residues.

The chain is built from TRBV28 and TRBJ1-6; TRBD1 is a possible D gene (5 bases). V lost 5 bases and J 0 bases, leaving 8 bases between the germline ends. The CDR3 spans 15 residues. Germline V gives CDR1 MDHEN, CDR2 SYDVKM. For the CDR3, the DNA is TGTGCCAGCAGTGGCGGGGGCTCCTATAATTCACCCCTCCACTTT. Amino acid sequence: CASSGGGSYNSPLHF.

The chain has TRBV7-2 and TRBJ2-7; 7 nucleotides align to TRBD1. There are 13 residues in the CDR3. In germline, CDR1 is SGHTA, CDR2 FQGNSA. With 5 bases clipped from V and 3 bases from J, the junction kept 4 bases outside the gene matches. The CDR3 sequence: CASSVGQVYEQYF. The CDR3 nucleotides are TGTGCCAGCAGCGTCGGACAGGTCTACGAGCAGTACTTC.

The chain is built from TRBV28 and TRBJ1-1, with D maybe TRBD1 (6 bases). V lost 5 bases to trimming and J lost 1 base, with 11 bases between them. The CDR3 has 14 residues. Germline V gene lookup returns CDR1 MDHEN and CDR2 SYDVKM. The CDR3 DNA is TGTGCCAGCAGTCCCCCGACAGGGAACACTGAAGCTTTCTTT. As protein: CASSPPTGNTEAFF.

The V gene is TRBV9, the J gene TRBJ2-1; 9 bases align to TRBD1. Trimming removed 4 bases from V and 2 bases from J; junction bases left unmatched: 4. Germline CDR1 is SGDLS and CDR2 is YYNGEE. This CDR3 contains 15 residues. The CDR3 nucleotides read TGTGCCAGCAGCCTCGGGACAGGGACCTACAATGAGCAGTTCTTC. Translation: CASSLGTGTYNEQFF.

For the CDR3, the DNA is TGCGCCAGCAGCCGGGGGGGCAGGGGAAAAACTGAAGCTTTCTTT. It is translated as CASSRGGRGKTEAFF. The chain uses TRBV4-3 and TRBJ1-1; TRBD1 might be the D (6 bases). Between the trimmed V and J ends, which lost 4 bases and 5 bases, there was a span of 17 bases. Germline CDR1 and CDR2: LGHNA and YSLEER. The length of the CDR3 is 15 residues.

The rearrangement uses TRBV5-5 and TRBJ2-5, with D maybe TRBD1 (5 bases). The CDR3 contains 13 residues. The germline V gene has CDR1 SGHKS and CDR2 YYEKEE (reference sequence). V lost 3 bases to trimming and J lost 4 bases, with 10 bases between them. CDR3 residues: CASSSKTVETQYF. The CDR3 DNA reads as TGTGCCAGCAGCTCTAAGACAGTAGAGACCCAGTACTTC.

V usage is TRBV11-2 and J usage is TRBJ2-7, with D tentatively TRBD1 (5 bases). The CDR3 runs to 15 residues. CDR1 is SGHAT and CDR2 is FQNNGV in the germline V gene. Trimming removed 1 base from V and 4 bases from J, with 14 bases in between. The CDR3 DNA is TGTGCCAGCAGCTTAGTCAGGGCACCCACGTACGAGCAGTACTTC. It encodes CASSLVRAPTYEQYF.

The CDR3 region has the DNA TGTGCCAGCACGGGAGAGGAAAAACTGTTTTTT. This gives the protein CASTGEEKLFF. V is TRBV25-1 and J is TRBJ1-4; D ambiguous. Germline CDR1 is MGHDK and CDR2 is SYGVNS. The CDR3 is made up of 11 amino acids. V lost 7 bases to trimming and J lost 8 bases, with 8 bases between them.

The CDR3 region has the DNA TGTGCCAGCAGCGAGGGACAGCCTGGCTCCTACAATGAGCAGTTCTTC. Its protein is CASSEGQPGSYNEQFF. The gene calls are TRBV5-4 and TRBJ2-1; TRBD1 agrees at 7 bases. The germline V gene has CDR1 SGHNT and CDR2 YYREEE (reference sequence). This CDR3 region has 16 residues. Losses at the gene ends were 4 bases for V and 0 bases for J; bases not matched to a gene: 7.